This T cell receptor beta chain came from a study of blood T cell repertoires in COVID-19. Study-wide background: Material from acute and convalescent COVID-19 was sourced from the United States, Italy and Spain.

In terms of age and location, participants ranged from roughly 18 to 89 years and lived in approximately 24 US areas. Cohort 3 donors counted as recovered after two negative PCRs, clearance, or resolved symptoms. Original data processing: Estimation of nucleated cell counts relied on the amplification of reference gene primers. Some clones are missing from TCRdb's copy, which holds only in-frame ones; the method was immunoSEQ multiplex PCR. That table supplies the V and J calls and clone size; D and trimming were determined from the DNA. This sample has tens of thousands of clones, with 88% found just once. After removal of 0 bases from V and 6 bases from J, the junction contained 10 bases not matched to a gene. Germline V gene data show CDR1 as MGHRA and CDR2 as YSYEKL. This CDR3 comprises 17 residues.

This TCR was recovered from a woman between 40 and 50 years old who had recovered from COVID-19. V is TRBV4-1 and J is TRBJ1-2; 10 bases line up with TRBD1. Material: PBMCs or T cells enriched from blood (not recorded which). The CDR3 nucleotides are TGCGCCAGCAGCCAAGATTCGGGGGACAGGGGAAGGGATGGCTACACCTTC. Encoded protein: CASSQDSGDRGRDGYTF.